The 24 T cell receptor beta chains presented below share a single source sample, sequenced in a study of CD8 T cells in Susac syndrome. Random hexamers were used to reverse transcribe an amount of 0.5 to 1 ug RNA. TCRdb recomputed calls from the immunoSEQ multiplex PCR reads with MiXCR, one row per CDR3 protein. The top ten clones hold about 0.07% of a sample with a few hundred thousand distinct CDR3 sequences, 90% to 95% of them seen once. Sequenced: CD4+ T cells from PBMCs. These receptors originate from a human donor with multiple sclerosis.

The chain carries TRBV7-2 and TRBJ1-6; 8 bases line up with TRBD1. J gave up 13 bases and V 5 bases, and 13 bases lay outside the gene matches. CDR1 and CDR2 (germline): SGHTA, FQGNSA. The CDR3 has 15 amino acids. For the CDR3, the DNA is TGTGCCAGCAGCCCCCGCGGACAGGGTTACCATCCCCTCCACTTT. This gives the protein CASSPRGQGYHPLHF.

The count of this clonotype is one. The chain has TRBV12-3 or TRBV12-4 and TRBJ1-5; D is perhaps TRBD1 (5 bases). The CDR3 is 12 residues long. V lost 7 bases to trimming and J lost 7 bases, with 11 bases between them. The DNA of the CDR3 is TGTGCCAGCAATAGTGGGGCACAGCCCCAGCATTTT. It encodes CASNSGAQPQHF.

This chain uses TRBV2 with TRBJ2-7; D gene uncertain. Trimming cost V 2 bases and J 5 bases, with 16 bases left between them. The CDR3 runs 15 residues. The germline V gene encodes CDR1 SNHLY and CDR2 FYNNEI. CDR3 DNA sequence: TGTGCCAGCAGTGAACAGGCCCTTCGGGTCGACGAGCAGTACTTC. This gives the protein CASSEQALRVDEQYF.

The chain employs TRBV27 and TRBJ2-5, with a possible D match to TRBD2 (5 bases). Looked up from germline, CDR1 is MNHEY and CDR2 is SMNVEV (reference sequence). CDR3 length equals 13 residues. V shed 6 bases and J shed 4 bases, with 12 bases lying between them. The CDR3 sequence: CASRRAMAETQYF. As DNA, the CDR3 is TGTGCCAGCAGGAGGGCAATGGCAGAGACCCAGTACTTC.

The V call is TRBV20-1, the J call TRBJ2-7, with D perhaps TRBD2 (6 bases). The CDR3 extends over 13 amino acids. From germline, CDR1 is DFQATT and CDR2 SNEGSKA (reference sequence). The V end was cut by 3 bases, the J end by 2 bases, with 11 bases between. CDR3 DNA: TGCAGTGCTAGCGGGAGAGGGGCCTACGAGCAGTACTTC. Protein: CSASGRGAYEQYF.

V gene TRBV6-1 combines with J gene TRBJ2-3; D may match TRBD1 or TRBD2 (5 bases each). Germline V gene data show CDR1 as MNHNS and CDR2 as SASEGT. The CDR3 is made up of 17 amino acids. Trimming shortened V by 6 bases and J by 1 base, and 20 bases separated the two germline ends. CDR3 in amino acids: CASSPPGTTGRTDTQYF. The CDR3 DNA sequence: TGTGCCAGCAGCCCACCAGGGACCACGGGGCGCACAGATACGCAGTATTTT.

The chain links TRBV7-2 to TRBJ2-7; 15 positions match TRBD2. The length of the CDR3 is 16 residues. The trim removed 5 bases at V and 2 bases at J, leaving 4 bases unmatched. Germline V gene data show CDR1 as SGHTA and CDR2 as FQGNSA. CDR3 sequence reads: CASSGGLAGGPYEQYF. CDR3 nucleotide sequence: TGTGCCAGCAGCGGAGGACTAGCGGGAGGGCCCTACGAGCAGTACTTC.

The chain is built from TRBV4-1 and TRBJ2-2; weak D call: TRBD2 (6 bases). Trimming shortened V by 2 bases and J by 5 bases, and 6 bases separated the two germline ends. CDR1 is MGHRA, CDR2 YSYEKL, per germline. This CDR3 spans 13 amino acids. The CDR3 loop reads CASSQRETGELFF. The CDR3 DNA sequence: TGCGCCAGCAGCCAACGGGAGACCGGGGAGCTGTTTTTT.

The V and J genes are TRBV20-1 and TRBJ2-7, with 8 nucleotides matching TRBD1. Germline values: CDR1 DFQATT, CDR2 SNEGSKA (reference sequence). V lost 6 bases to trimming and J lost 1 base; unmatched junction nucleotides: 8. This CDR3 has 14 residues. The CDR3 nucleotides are TGCAGTGCCCGAACAGGGGGTGGGTCCTACGAGCAGTACTTC. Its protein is CSARTGGGSYEQYF.

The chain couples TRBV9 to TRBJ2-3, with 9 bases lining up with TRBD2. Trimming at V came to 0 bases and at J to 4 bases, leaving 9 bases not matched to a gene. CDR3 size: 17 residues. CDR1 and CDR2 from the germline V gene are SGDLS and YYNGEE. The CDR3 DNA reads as TGTGCCAGCAGCGTAGACCTTAGCGGGGGCTATGCAGATACGCAGTATTTT. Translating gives CASSVDLSGGYADTQYF.

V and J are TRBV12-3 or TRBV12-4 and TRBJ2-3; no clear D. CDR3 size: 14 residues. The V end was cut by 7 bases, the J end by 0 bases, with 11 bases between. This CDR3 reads CASMHAGSTDTQYF. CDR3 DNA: TGTGCCAGCATGCATGCAGGCAGCACAGATACGCAGTATTTT.

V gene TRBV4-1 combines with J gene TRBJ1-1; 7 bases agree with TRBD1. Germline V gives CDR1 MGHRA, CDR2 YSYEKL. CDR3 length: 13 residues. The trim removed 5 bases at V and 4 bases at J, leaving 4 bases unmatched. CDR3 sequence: CASSRQGFTEAFF. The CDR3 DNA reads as TGCGCCAGCAGCAGACAGGGCTTCACTGAAGCTTTCTTT.

CDR3 DNA sequence: TGCGCCAGCAGCTTGATGTACGGGTCTAGCACAGATACGCAGTATTTT. This codes for CASSLMYGSSTDTQYF. The chain is built from TRBV5-1 and TRBJ2-3, with D unresolved. Looked up from germline, CDR1 is SGHRS and CDR2 is YFSETQ. With 1 base removed from V and 0 bases from J, the gap between germline ends came to 12 bases. CDR3 length: 16 residues.

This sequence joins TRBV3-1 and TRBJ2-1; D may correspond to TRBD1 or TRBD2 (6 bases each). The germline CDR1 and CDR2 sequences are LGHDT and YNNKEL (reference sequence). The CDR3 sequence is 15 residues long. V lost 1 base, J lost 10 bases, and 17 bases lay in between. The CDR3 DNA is TGTGCCAGCAGCCAAGGGATGTCGGGGGCCAGGGAGCAGTTCTTC. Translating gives CASSQGMSGAREQFF.

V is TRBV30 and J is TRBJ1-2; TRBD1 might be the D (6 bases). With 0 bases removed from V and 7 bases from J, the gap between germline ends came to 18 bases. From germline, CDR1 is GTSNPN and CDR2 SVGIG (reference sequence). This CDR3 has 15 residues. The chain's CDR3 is CAWSVSGYRDGGYTF. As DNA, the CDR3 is TGTGCCTGGAGTGTTTCGGGCTACAGGGATGGTGGCTACACCTTC.

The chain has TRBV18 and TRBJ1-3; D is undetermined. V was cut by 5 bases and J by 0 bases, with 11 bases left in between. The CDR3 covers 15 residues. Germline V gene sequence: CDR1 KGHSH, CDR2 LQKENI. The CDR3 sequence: CASSEGKSSGNTIYF. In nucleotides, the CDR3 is TGTGCCAGCTCAGAAGGAAAAAGCTCTGGAAACACCATATATTTT.

In DNA form, the CDR3 reads TGCAGCGTTGAGATGGTTAGAGGCACTGAAGCTTTCTTT. Protein: CSVEMVRGTEAFF. The V and J genes are TRBV29-1 and TRBJ1-1; D call uncertain. Trimming left V 3 bases short and J 4 bases short, with 12 bases between. Germline CDR1 SQVTM, CDR2 ANQGSEA. The CDR3 covers 13 residues.

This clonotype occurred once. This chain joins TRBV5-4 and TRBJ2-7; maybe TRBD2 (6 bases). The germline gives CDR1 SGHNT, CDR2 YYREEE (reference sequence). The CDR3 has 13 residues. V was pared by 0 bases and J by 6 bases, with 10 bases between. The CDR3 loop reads CASSLAGRSEQYF. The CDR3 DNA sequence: TGTGCCAGCAGCTTGGCCGGGAGAAGCGAGCAGTACTTC. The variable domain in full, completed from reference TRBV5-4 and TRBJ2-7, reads ETGVTQSPTHLIKTRGQQVTLRCSSQSGHNTVSWYQQALGQGPQFIFQYYREEENGRGNFPPRFSGLQFPNYSSELNVNALELDDSALYLCASSLAGRSEQYFGPGTRLTVT.

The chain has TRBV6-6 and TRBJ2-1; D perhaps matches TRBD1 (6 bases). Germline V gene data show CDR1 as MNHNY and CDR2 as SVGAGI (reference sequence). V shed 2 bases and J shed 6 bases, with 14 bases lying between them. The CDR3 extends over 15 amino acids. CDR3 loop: CASSYGTLGGNEQFF. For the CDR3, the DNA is TGTGCCAGCAGTTACGGGACACTTGGTGGCAATGAGCAGTTCTTC.

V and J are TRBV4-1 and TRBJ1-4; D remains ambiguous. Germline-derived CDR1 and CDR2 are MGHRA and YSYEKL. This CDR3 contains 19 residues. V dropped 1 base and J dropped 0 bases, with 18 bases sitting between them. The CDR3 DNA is TGCGCCAGCAGCCAAGGGGGAAGCGGACGGTCCTCAACTAATGAAAAACTGTTTTTT. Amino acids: CASSQGGSGRSSTNEKLFF.

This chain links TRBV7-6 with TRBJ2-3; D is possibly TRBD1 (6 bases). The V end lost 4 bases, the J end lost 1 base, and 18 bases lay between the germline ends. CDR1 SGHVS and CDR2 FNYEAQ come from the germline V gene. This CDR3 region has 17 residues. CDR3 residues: CASSSRGGRTGTDTQYF. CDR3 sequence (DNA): TGTGCCAGCAGCTCTAGGGGTGGCAGGACAGGCACAGATACGCAGTATTTT.

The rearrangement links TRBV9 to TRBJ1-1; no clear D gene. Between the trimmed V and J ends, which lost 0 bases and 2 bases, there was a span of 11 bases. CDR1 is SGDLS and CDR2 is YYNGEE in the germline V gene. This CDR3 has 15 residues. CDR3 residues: CASSVDLQRNTEAFF. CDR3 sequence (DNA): TGTGCCAGCAGCGTAGATTTACAGAGAAACACTGAAGCTTTCTTT.

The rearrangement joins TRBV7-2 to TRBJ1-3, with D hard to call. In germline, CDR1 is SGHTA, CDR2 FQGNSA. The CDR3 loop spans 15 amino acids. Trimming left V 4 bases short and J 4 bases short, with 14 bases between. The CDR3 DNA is TGTGCCAGCAGCTACGAAAGCCCGAGGGGAAACACCATATATTTT. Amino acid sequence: CASSYESPRGNTIYF.

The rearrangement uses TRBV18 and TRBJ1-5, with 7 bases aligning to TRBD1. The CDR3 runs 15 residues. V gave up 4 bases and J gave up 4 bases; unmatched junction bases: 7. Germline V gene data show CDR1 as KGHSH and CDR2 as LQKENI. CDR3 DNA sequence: TGTGCCAGCTCACTGCAGGGGGTAGGGAATCAGCCCCAGCATTTT. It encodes CASSLQGVGNQPQHF.